This TCR beta chain was found in a study of early T cells in non-severe SARS-CoV-2 infection. In the library, individual cDNA molecules carried attached unique molecular identifiers. TCRdb re-derived calls from the 5' RACE reads in MiXCR, one entry per CDR3 protein. The sample includes tens of thousands of distinct CDR3 sequences, about 9.4% of them seen just once. This CDR3 spans 15 amino acids. V was shortened by 4 bases and J by 3 bases, with 13 bases between the two germline ends. Per germline, CDR1 MNHEY and CDR2 SVGEGT. This clonotype was found many times. Source material: whole blood. The gene calls are TRBV6-2 or TRBV6-3 and TRBJ1-5; D remains unclear. This sequence was found in an adult who was a healthcare worker with PCR-confirmed SARS-CoV-2 infection or an uninfected control (not recorded which). Here the CDR3 DNA reads TGTGCCAGCAGTTTACCCCGGCGGACCAATCAGCCCCAGCATTTT. Translating it yields CASSLPRRTNQPQHF.